This T cell receptor (beta chain) was recorded in a study of response to subunit inactivated influenza vaccine. Each CDR3 protein is one row after TCRdb ran MiXCR on the RT-PCR reads. Here the sample spans about 240,000 distinct CDR3 sequences, 12% being singletons. At least ten counts were recorded for this clonotype. Its antigen remains unknown. This CDR3 is built from 14 residues. Germline CDR1 is SGHRS and CDR2 is YFSETQ. The ends were cut back, 6 bases at V and 3 bases at J, with 15 bases in the middle. Study outcomes and limitations: The authors offered the suggestion that each seasonal influenza vaccination recruits few new T cells.

This chain joins TRBV5-1 and TRBJ2-5; TRBD1 is a possible D gene (6 bases). The clonotype comes from a man aged 50 to 59 who received an inactivated influenza vaccine. This specimen was non-naive T cells sorted from PBMCs, taken about 14 days before vaccination. The CDR3 sequence is CASKRGQTEETQYF. In DNA form, the CDR3 reads TGCGCCAGCAAGCGAGGACAGACTGAAGAGACCCAGTACTTC.